The T cell receptor (beta chain) described here comes from a study of T cell changes during pregnancy in multiple sclerosis. V was cut by 3 bases and J by 6 bases, with 14 bases left in between. The germline gives CDR1 KGHSH, CDR2 LQKENI. The CDR3 is made up of 14 amino acids. Profiled with immunoSEQ multiplex PCR; TCRdb holds only in-frame clones, not every one. The sample carries 73,000 or so clones, 91% recorded once. This clone was picked up a small number of times. The material was peripheral blood, obtained in the second trimester of pregnancy. This sequence originates from a female donor with multiple sclerosis, enrolled in a pregnancy study. This sequence joins TRBV18 and TRBJ1-2, with D unresolved. The CDR3 sequence: CASSPLAGPDGYTF. CDR3 DNA sequence: TGTGCCAGCTCACCCCTGGCAGGTCCCGATGGCTACACCTTC.